This entry concerns a single T cell receptor (beta chain). The data derive from a study of regulatory T cells in long-lasting Graves disease. Time point: persistent/refractory GD, antithyroid drugs over 5 years with positive TRAb. Preparation of the TCR library used RNA extracted from PBMCs. Construction of the TCR beta libraries employed iRepertoire HTBI primers in conjunction with Arm-PCR of CDR3 regions. MiXCR was run by TCRdb on the multiplex PCR reads, yielding one entry per CDR3 protein. The data hold 300,000 to 500,000 distinct CDR3 sequences, with less than 25% observed a single time. The CDR3 runs 14 residues. With 3 bases removed from V and 7 bases from J, the gap between germline ends came to 12 bases. Germline loops: CDR1 SEHNR, CDR2 FQNEAQ (reference sequence).

The material sequenced was peripheral blood mononuclear cells (PBMCs), taken when the disease was refractory, from a patient treated with antithyroid drugs. The chain combines TRBV7-9 with TRBJ1-4, with D possibly being TRBD1 (5 bases). The TCR sequence derives from a female donor with Graves disease. The CDR3 nucleotides read TGTGCCAGCAGCTTCTCCGGGACCCCTGAAAAACTGTTTTTT. It specifies CASSFSGTPEKLFF. The complete variable domain, with remaining parts taken from reference TRBV7-9 and TRBJ1-4, reads DTGVSQNPRHKITKRGQNVTFRCDPISEHNRLYWYRQTLGQGPEFLTYFQNEAQLEKSRLLSDRFSAERPKGSFSTLEIQRTEQGDSAMYLCASSFSGTPEKLFFGSGTQLSVL.